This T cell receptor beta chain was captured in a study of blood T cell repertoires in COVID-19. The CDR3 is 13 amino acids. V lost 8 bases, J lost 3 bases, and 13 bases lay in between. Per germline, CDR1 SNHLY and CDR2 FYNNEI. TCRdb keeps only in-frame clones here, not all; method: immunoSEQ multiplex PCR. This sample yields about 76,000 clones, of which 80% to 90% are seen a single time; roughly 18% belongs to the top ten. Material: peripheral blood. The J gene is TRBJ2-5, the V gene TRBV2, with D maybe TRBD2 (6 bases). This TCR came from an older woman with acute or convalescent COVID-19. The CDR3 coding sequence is TGTGCCAGCGGGACGGGGGTCGAAGAGACCCAGTACTTC. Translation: CASGTGVEETQYF.